Sequencing of this TCR beta chain was carried out in a study of cytomegalovirus exposure and HLA in healthy donors. Whole-study results and caveats: Reports credit the classifier with highly specific, highly sensitive diagnosis of cytomegalovirus status. Across donors, presence/absence analyses took sequencing depth to be roughly uniform. Immune exposure information available was restricted to CMV serostatus. Later analysis reportedly placed an Asian-associated ancestry cluster below the roughly 700-donor mean in N-insertions.

As to this clone: Its antigen is not known.

Researchers ran the PCR with 60 Vbeta and 13 Jbeta primers. Data came from immunoSEQ multiplex PCR; TCRdb stores just in-frame clones and leaves some out. The sample has 150,000 to 200,000 clones, around 80% seen once. CDR3 size: 13 residues. The germline V gene encodes CDR1 SGHRS and CDR2 YFSETQ. Trimming at V came to 2 bases and at J to 4 bases, leaving 2 bases not matched to a gene. Sequencing input: PBMCs. This receptor was obtained from a girl aged 5-17 years in good health and CMV-seropositive. This sequence joins TRBV5-1 and TRBJ2-7, with 8 bases aligning to TRBD1. CDR3: CASSLTGGYEQYF. The CDR3 coding sequence is TGCGCCAGCAGCTTAACAGGGGGGTACGAGCAGTACTTC. Together with reference TRBV5-1 and TRBJ2-7, the CDR3 gives the full variable domain: KAGVTQTPRYLIKTRGQQVTLSCSPISGHRSVSWYQQTPGQGLQFLFEYFSETQRNKGNFPGRFSGRQFSNSRSEMNVSTLELGDSALYLCASSLTGGYEQYFGPGTRLTVT.